This TCR beta chain comes out of a study of shared clonotypes between healthy human individuals. Germline lookup yields CDR1 MNHEY and CDR2 SVGAGI. V dropped 5 bases and J dropped 6; count of bases not matched to a gene: 5. This CDR3 has 15 residues. CD45RO-negative CD8 cells positively selected for CCR7 made up the naive population, which excluded terminally differentiated effector memory CD45RA+ cells. Findings and caveats of the study: For naive CD4 cells, roughly 5% of clonotypes were shared across a few donors.

Here immunoSEQ multiplex PCR was the method, and the copy in TCRdb shows in-frame clones only, minus some. The repertoire consists of some 2.1 million clones, with 93% occurring once and the leading ten covering more than 1.5%. With respect to this clone: Its antigen is not identified.

The genes are TRBV6-5 and TRBJ2-1, with TRBD2 matching over 12 bases. Sequencing input: naive CD8+ T cells from PBMCs. This sequence was found in a man aged 18 to 30 in good health. Some clones in this sample may be carry-over from other donors' samples. Here the CDR3 DNA reads TGTGCCAGCAGTCTAGCGGGAGGGCCCTTCAATGAGCAGTTCTTC. It encodes CASSLAGGPFNEQFF.